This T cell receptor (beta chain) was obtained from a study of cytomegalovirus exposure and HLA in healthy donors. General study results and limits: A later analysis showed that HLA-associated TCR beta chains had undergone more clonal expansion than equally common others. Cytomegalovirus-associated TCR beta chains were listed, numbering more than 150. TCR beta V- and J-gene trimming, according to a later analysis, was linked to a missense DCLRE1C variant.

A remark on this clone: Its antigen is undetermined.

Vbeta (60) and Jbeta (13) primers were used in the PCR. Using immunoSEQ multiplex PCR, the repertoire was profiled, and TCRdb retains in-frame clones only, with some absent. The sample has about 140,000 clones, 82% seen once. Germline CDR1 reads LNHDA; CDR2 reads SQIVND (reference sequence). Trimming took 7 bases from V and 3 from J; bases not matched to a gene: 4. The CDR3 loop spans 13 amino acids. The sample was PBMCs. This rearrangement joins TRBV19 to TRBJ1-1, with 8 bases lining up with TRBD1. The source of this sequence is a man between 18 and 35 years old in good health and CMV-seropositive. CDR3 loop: CASKPGGDTEAFF. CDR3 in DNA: TGTGCCAGTAAACCAGGGGGCGACACTGAAGCTTTCTTT.